This section outlines one T cell receptor beta chain sequence together with its context. Its antigen target is currently unknown. Base qualities were left out, and no much larger clone turns up one base away. Patients with a history of autoimmune disease or receiving systemic immunosuppression were excluded from the trial. Peripheral blood for TCR sequencing was collected from all dose cohorts at baseline, on cycle 4 day 1, and on cycle 7 day 1. Samples came from an open-label, multicenter, first-in-human phase I dose-escalation trial of ivuxolimab. Adults with locally advanced or metastatic melanoma, renal cell carcinoma, hepatocellular carcinoma or head and neck squamous cell carcinoma were enrolled in the trial. CD4+ and CD8+ T cells were sorted separately from peripheral blood before TCR sequencing. This specimen belongs to a study of OX40 agonist ivuxolimab in advanced cancers. In the study overall: Ivuxolimab, which targeted the costimulatory receptor OX40 (CD134), was an agonistic, fully human IgG2 monoclonal antibody. Intravenous ivuxolimab was administered to patients every 2 weeks at six dose levels: 0.01, 0.1, 0.3, 1.5, 3 and 10 mg/kg. Of the approximately 50 dose-escalation patients, hepatocellular carcinoma was present in approximately 20, melanoma in roughly 15, renal cell carcinoma in 9 and head and neck cancer in 9. In the dose-escalation cohort, around four fifths of patients were male, and the mean age was approximately 60 years, with a range of about 23 to 80. Patients were allowed to have had prior anti-PD-1, anti-PD-L1 or anti-CTLA-4 therapy, and 40% to 45% of the dose-escalation patients had been treated with checkpoint inhibitors. Partial responses occurred in three dose-escalation patients, of whom one had hepatocellular carcinoma and two had cutaneous melanoma. The purpose of peripheral TCRbeta sequencing was to test whether ivuxolimab changed TCR sequence diversity and led to clonal T-cell expansion. The monotherapy dose-escalation portion (N of about 52 patients) of the phase I ivuxolimab trial is reported in the paper. Points the paper makes about the study in general: In the 0.1-3.0 mg/kg groups, partial responders had among the lowest normalized peripheral clonal expansion, particularly in CD8+ T cells. Low levels of normalized T-cell clonal expansion were also seen in some nonresponding patients. The antigen specificity of the peripheral T cells that underwent clonal expansion was not determined. At doses from 0.1 to 3.0 mg/kg, clonal expansion was seen in both CD4+ and CD8+ blood T cells between baseline and week 6. After ivuxolimab, more expanded clones were found on average in CD8+ T cells than in CD4+ T cells.

The trim is 4 bases for V and 3 bases for J, with a gap of 19 bases between the germline ends. The CDR3 covers 17 residues, taking in both the cysteine and the phenylalanine. CDR3 DNA is the only sequence kept; it has 51 bases, read in frame from the first base. CDR1 and CDR2, per the germline V gene, are MDHEN and SYDVKM. Genomic DNA was extracted from sorted cells for sequencing of the TCRbeta CDR3 region. The immunoSEQ Assay was used for sequencing of TCRbeta CDR3 regions. The source is immuneACCESS, and TCRdb retained only in-frame sequences with V and J called. Part of the clones is not carried over; for the studies checked, unresolved V genes explain less than half of this, and the remainder is unexplained. The sample table contains about 78,000 clones; only one count was recorded for roughly nine tenths of them. Around 2.8% of the sample comes from the top ten.

This material consisted of CD4+ or CD8+ T cells sorted from blood, taken in a trial of the OX40 agonist ivuxolimab. The sequence links TRBV28 to TRBJ1-3; the D region possibly corresponds to TRBD1 (5 bases align). The TCR comes from an adult with an advanced solid tumor such as melanoma, head and neck, liver or kidney cancer. The nucleotides read TGTGCCAGCAGTTCCCCCGGGGGAGGGCCAAGTGGAAACACCATATATTTT. This gives the protein CASSSPGGGPSGNTIYF.